The entry below gives a single T cell receptor beta chain sequence along with its context. These data belong to a study of cytomegalovirus exposure and HLA in healthy donors. CDR3 length equals 13 residues. Germline V lookup: CDR1 SGHVS, CDR2 FQNEAQ. V gave up 2 bases and J gave up 6 bases, with 9 bases separating them. PCR was performed using 60 Vbeta and 13 Jbeta primers. The data were produced by immunoSEQ multiplex PCR, yet TCRdb's version contains in-frame clones alone and is incomplete. This table has about 160,000 clones, under 90% appearing once. Sequencing was done on a sample of PBMCs. The chain employs TRBV7-8 and TRBJ2-3; a weak D match, TRBD1 (6 bases). The clonotype was recovered from a man aged 25 to 40 in good health and CMV-seronegative. CDR3 residues: CASSLNTGDTQYF. Written as DNA, the CDR3 is TGTGCCAGCAGCTTAAATACAGGGGATACGCAGTATTTT.